This passage covers 13 T cell receptor beta chains from one sample sequenced in a study of blood T cell repertoires in COVID-19 (dated by TCRdb to 2019 to 2021). The library was made by the immunoSEQ multiplex PCR assay. Drawn from immuneACCESS, this table holds only the in-frame rearrangements with V and J called that TCRdb kept. Clones are partly lost; checked studies trace under half to an unresolved V gene and leave the rest unexplained. For this sample the table gives under 300,000 clones, of which under 95% were detected only once. The top ten clones comprise around 1.8% of the sample. Sequencing used PBMCs or T cells enriched from blood (not recorded which). The receptor set was obtained from a woman between 18 and 29 years old who had recovered from COVID-19.

The rearrangement joins TRBV12-3 or TRBV12-4 to TRBJ1-5; D unclear. There are 13 residues in the CDR3. Between the trimmed V and J ends, which lost 8 bases and 2 bases, there was a span of 10 bases. CDR3 in amino acids: CASASRGNQPQHF. CDR3 sequence (DNA): TGTGCCAGCGCGAGCCGGGGCAATCAGCCCCAGCATTTT.

Only a few counts were recorded for this clone. V and J are TRBV6-4 and TRBJ2-2; 7 bases match TRBD1. With V trimmed by 6 bases and J by 6 bases, 7 bases remained unmatched. Germline V gives CDR1 MRHNA, CDR2 SNTAGT. CDR3 length equals 14 residues. The CDR3 nucleotides read TGTGCCAGCAGGGAAGGGGGCTCAGCCGGGGAGCTGTTTTTT. Protein sequence: CASREGGSAGELFF.

This chain connects TRBV7-2 to TRBJ1-2, with a possible D match to TRBD1 (5 bases). CDR1 SGHTA and CDR2 FQGNSA come from the germline V gene. V lost 5 bases and J 5 bases, leaving 21 bases between the germline ends. The CDR3 length is 16 residues. The CDR3: CASSHGLEGRVYGYTF. CDR3 in DNA: TGTGCCAGCAGCCATGGGCTGGAGGGGAGAGTATATGGCTACACCTTC.

The chain is built from TRBV6-5 and TRBJ2-7; possible D gene TRBD1, 5 bases. The CDR3 runs to 15 residues. Germline V gene sequence: CDR1 MNHEY, CDR2 SVGAGI. The V and J ends lost 5 bases and 2 bases respectively, with 16 bases between them. CDR3 bases: TGTGCCAGCAGTCCCAGCTATACAGGAACCTACGAGCAGTACTTC. Translation: CASSPSYTGTYEQYF.

The chain joins TRBV29-1 to TRBJ2-7, with 7 bases identical to TRBD2. V shed 7 bases and J 5 bases; nucleotides not matched to a gene: 8. The germline gives CDR1 SQVTM, CDR2 ANQGSEA. The CDR3 length is 12 residues. The CDR3 region has the DNA TGCAGCGGTGGGGGGGTGCGCCACGAGCAGTACTTC. Translated: CSGGGVRHEQYF.

The rearrangement uses TRBV3-1 (or the pseudogene TRBV3-2) and TRBJ2-1, with 8 bases that match TRBD1. Germline V gives CDR1 LGHDT, CDR2 YNNKEL (reference sequence). Germline trimming cut 3 bases from V and 12 bases from J; bases unmatched to any gene: 13. CDR3 length: 15 residues. CDR3 nucleotides: TGTGCCAGCAGCCACTGGGACAGGTCGGAAGGGGGGCAGTTCTTC. Protein sequence: CASSHWDRSEGGQFF.

This rearrangement joins TRBV27 to TRBJ1-4; TRBD1 is a possible D gene (5 bases). The V end was cut by 4 bases, the J end by 10 bases, with 16 bases between. CDR1 and CDR2 from the germline V gene are MNHEY and SMNVEV (reference sequence). The CDR3 has 14 amino acids. The CDR3 DNA is TGTGCCAGCAGTTCAACTCGACAGCTCGGAAAACTGTTTTTT. Amino acids: CASSSTRQLGKLFF.

This clone was recorded once. The chain links TRBV19 to TRBJ2-7; TRBD2 aligns across 7 bases. The J segment lost 3 bases and the V segment lost 6 bases, leaving 8 bases of the junction unmatched. This CDR3 comprises 14 residues. From germline, CDR1 is LNHDA and CDR2 SQIVND (reference sequence). The CDR3 coding sequence is TGTGCCAGTAGCCCAGGCGGGGGTTTCTACGAGCAGTACTTC. It yields the protein CASSPGGGFYEQYF.

This chain uses TRBV12-5 with TRBJ1-1; D call uncertain. The CDR3 is made up of 10 amino acids. The V end lost 1 base, the J end lost 10 bases, and 4 bases lay between the germline ends. In germline, CDR1 is LGHNT, CDR2 FRNRAP. The CDR3 bases are TGTGCTAGTGGTTTGGAAGCAGCTTTCTTT. Translating it yields CASGLEAAFF.

V is TRBV28 and J is TRBJ1-2; TRBD1 might be the D (5 bases). Germline assignment: CDR1 MDHEN and CDR2 SYDVKM. CDR3 size: 14 residues. V lost 6 bases and J lost 8, with 19 bases in between. CDR3 nucleotide sequence: TGTGCCAGCAGCATTTACCTCAGGGTTAGGGGCTACACCTTC. As protein: CASSIYLRVRGYTF.

V gene TRBV7-2 combines with J gene TRBJ2-7; D may be TRBD1 (6 bases). V lost 5 bases, J lost 6 bases, and 14 bases lay in between. The germline V gene encodes CDR1 SGHTA and CDR2 FQGNSA. The CDR3 is 13 amino acids. CDR3 protein: CASSENQGFEQYF. CDR3 DNA sequence: TGTGCCAGCAGCGAGAACCAGGGGTTCGAGCAGTACTTC.

The chain employs TRBV5-4 and TRBJ2-1; 8 bases map to TRBD2. In germline, CDR1 is SGHNT, CDR2 YYREEE (reference sequence). CDR3 length equals 15 residues. Trimming took 0 bases from V and 5 from J; bases not matched to a gene: 4. Written as DNA, the CDR3 is TGTGCCAGCAGCTTGGACAGCGGGGGACACAATGAGCAGTTCTTC. It yields the protein CASSLDSGGHNEQFF.

The chain combines TRBV28 with TRBJ1-1, with 7 bases matching TRBD1. J lost 10 bases, V lost 10 bases, and 18 bases had no gene match. Germline-derived CDR1 and CDR2 are MDHEN and SYDVKM. This CDR3 comprises 14 residues. In DNA form, the CDR3 reads TGTGCCATCTCTTACGCCGACAGGGCCCCGGGAGCTTTCTTT. Amino acid sequence: CAISYADRAPGAFF.